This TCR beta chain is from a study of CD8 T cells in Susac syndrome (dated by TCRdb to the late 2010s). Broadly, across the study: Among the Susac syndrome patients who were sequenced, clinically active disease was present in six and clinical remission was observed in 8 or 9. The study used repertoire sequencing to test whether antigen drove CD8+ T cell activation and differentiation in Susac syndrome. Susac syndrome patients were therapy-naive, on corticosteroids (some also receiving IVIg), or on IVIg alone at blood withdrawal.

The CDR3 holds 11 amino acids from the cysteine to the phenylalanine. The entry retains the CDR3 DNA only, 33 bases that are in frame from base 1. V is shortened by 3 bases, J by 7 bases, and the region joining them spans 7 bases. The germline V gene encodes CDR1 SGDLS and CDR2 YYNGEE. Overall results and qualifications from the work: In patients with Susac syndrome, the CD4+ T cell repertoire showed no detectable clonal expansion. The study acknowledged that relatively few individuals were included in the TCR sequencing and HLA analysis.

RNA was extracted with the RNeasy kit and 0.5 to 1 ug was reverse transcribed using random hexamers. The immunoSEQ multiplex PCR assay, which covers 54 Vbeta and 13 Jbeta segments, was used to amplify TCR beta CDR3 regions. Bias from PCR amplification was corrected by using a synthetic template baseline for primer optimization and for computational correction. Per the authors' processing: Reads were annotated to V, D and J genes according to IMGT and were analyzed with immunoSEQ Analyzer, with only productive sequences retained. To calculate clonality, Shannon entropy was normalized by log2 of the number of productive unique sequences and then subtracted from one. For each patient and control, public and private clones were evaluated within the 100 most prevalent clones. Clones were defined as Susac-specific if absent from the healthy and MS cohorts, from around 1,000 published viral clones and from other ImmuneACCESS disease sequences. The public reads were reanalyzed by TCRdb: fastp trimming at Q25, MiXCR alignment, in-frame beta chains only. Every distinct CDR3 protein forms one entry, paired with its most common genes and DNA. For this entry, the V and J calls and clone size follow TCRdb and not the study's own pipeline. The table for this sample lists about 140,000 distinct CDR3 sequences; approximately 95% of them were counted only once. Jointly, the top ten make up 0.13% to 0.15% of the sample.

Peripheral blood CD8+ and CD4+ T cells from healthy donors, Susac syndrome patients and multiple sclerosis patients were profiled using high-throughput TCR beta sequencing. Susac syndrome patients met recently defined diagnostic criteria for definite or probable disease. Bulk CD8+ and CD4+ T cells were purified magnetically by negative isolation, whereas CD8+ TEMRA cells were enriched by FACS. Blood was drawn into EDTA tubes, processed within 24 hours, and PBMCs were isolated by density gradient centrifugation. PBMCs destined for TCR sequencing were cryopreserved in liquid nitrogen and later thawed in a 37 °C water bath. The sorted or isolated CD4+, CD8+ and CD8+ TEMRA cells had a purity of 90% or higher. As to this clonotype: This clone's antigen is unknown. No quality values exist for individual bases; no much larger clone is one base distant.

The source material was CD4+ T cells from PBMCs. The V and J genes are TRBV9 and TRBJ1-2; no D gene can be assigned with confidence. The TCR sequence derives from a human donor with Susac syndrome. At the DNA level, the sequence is TGTGCCAGCAGCGGGACGTCTGGCTACACCTTC. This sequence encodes CASSGTSGYTF.